The clone carrying this TCR beta chain showed up many times. What it binds is not known. Amplification of TCR alpha and beta CDR3 regions from RNA used iRepertoire nested multiplex PCR. TCRdb re-called the multiplex PCR reads through MiXCR, storing one row per CDR3 protein. The data hold 300,000 to 400,000 distinct CDR3 sequences, with less than 50% observed a single time. V lost 2 bases and J 10 bases, leaving 12 bases between the germline ends. The CDR3 is made up of 14 amino acids. Germline lookup yields CDR1 MNHEY and CDR2 SVGAGI. These data are taken from a study of glioma-infiltrating T cells. Study-wide results and limits: A blood CDR3 motif signature was depleted in highly divergent patients. Gliomas, especially low-grade, showed above-expected tissue-blood divergence; non-neoplastic patients showed below.

This chain joins TRBV6-5 and TRBJ1-6, with D maybe TRBD1 (5 bases). The TCR was taken from a human donor with low-grade glioma or glioblastoma, undergoing nonglioma brain surgery, or in good health (not recorded which). The specimen sequenced was glioma tissue, nonneoplastic brain tissue, or PBMCs (not recorded which). CDR3: CASSYAGIGSPLHF. In DNA form, the CDR3 reads TGTGCCAGCAGTTACGCAGGGATCGGGTCACCCCTCCACTTT.